Included here is one T cell receptor beta chain sequence, with context. Its target is unknown. The CDR3 covers 14 residues. Deletions cut 1 base from V and 4 bases from J, with 8 bases between. Per the germline V gene, CDR1 is SGHNT and CDR2 is YYREEE (reference sequence). The sample comes from a study of cytomegalovirus exposure and HLA in healthy donors. General study results and limits: In a later analysis, parvovirus B19, influenza, CMV and Epstein-Barr virus appeared linked to several top co-occurrence clusters. Cytomegalovirus status, reportedly, was diagnosed with high specificity and sensitivity by the classifier. Most of the TCR beta V segments (in an earlier analysis) were productive either about 90% or about 30% of the time.

A multiplex PCR was run with 60 Vbeta primers and 13 Jbeta primers. Produced via immunoSEQ multiplex PCR; TCRdb's table is partial and in-frame only. The record lists 60,000 to 80,000 clones, of which the ten most abundant hold less than 6%. Sequencing was performed on PBMCs. The chain is built from TRBV5-4 and TRBJ2-2; maybe TRBD2 (6 bases). The clonotype was recovered from a man aged 35 to 55 in good health and CMV-seronegative. CDR3 region: CASSLRGGTGELFF. The CDR3 nucleotides read TGTGCCAGCAGCTTGCGGGGAGGCACCGGGGAGCTGTTTTTT.